This TCR beta chain came from a study of blood T cells in healthy people across ages. Germline CDR1 is MGHRA and CDR2 is YSYEKL. Trimming removed 0 bases from V and 5 bases from J, with 13 bases in between. This CDR3 spans 15 amino acids. Using a J-beta primer mix together with a sample-barcoded 5' primer, a second PCR was run for roughly 6 to 12 cycles. TCRdb called the 5' RACE reads again in MiXCR, with one record for every CDR3 protein. This table holds about 1.4 million distinct CDR3 sequences, around 55% found once. V gene TRBV4-1 combines with J gene TRBJ2-5; D is unresolved. This clonotype was sampled from a man between 18 and 29 years old in good health. Sequenced: blood. For the CDR3, the DNA is TGCGCCAGCAGCCAAGAGGGCAGTTGGTTTGAGACCCAGTACTTC. It specifies CASSQEGSWFETQYF.